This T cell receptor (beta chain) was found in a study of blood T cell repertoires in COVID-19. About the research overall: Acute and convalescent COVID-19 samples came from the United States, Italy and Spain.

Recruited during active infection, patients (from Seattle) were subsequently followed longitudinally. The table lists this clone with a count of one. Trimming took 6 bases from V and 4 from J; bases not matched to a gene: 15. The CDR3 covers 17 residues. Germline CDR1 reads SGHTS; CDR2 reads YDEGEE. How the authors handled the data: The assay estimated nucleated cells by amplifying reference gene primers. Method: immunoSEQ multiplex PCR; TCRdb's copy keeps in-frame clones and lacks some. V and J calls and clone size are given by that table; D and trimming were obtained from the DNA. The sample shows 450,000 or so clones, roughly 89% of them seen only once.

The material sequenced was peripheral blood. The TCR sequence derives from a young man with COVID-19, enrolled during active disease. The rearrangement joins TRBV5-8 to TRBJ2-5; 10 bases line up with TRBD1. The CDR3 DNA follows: TGTGCCAGCACAAGACAGGCGGGGGACAGGGGAGGAGAGACCCAGTACTTC. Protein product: CASTRQAGDRGGETQYF. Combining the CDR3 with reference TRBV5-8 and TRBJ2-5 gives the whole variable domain EAGVTQSPTHLIKTRGQQATLRCSPISGHTSVYWYQQALGLGLQFLLWYDEGEERNRGNFPPRFSGRQFPNYSSELNVNALELEDSALYLCASTRQAGDRGGETQYFGPGTRLLVL.